This T cell receptor (beta chain) appears in the sequencing data of a study of CD8 T cells in Susac syndrome. The overall study: Active disease was present in more than 5 of the sequenced Susac syndrome patients, whereas 8 or 9 of them were in remission.

This clonotype was seen just once. Antigen unknown. Regarding the study as a whole: In Susac syndrome, CD4+ T cell repertoires lacked any clonal expansion. In its TCR sequencing and HLA analysis, the study acknowledged that the number of individuals was relatively small.

Between the trimmed V and J ends, which lost 6 bases and 0 bases, there was a span of 7 bases. This CDR3 has 12 amino acids. The germline V gene encodes CDR1 SQVTM and CDR2 ANQGSEA. RNA in amounts of roughly 0.5 to 1 ug was reverse transcribed with random hexamers. Amplification of TCR beta CDR3 used immunoSEQ multiplex PCR across 54 Vbeta and 13 Jbeta. From the immunoSEQ multiplex PCR reads, TCRdb called clonotypes with MiXCR, one entry per CDR3 protein. This table holds 150,000 to 200,000 distinct CDR3 sequences, under 95% found once. This chain connects TRBV29-1 to TRBJ2-3; D is uncertain. The sequencing sample was made of CD4+ T cells from PBMCs. The source is a human donor with Susac syndrome. The CDR3 region has the DNA TGCAGCGTGATGACCAGCACAGATACGCAGTATTTT. Translated, it gives CSVMTSTDTQYF.